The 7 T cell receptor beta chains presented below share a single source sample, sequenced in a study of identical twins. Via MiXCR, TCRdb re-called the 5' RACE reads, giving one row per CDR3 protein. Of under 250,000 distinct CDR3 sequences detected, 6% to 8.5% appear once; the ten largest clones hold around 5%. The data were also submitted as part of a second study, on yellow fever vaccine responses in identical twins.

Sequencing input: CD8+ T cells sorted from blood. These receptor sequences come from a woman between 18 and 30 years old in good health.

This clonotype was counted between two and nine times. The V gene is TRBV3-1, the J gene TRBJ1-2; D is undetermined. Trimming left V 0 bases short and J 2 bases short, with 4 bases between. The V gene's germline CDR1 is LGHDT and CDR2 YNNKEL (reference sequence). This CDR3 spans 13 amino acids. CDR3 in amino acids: CASSQEQNYGYTF. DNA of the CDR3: TGTGCCAGCAGCCAAGAACAGAACTATGGCTACACCTTC.

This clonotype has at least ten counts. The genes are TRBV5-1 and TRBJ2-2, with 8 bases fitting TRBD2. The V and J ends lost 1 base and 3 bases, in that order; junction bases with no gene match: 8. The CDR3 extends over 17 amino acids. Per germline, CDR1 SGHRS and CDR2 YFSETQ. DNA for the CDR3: TGCGCCAGCAGCTTGACACCCGGGACTAGGGACACCGGGGAGCTGTTTTTT. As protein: CASSLTPGTRDTGELFF.

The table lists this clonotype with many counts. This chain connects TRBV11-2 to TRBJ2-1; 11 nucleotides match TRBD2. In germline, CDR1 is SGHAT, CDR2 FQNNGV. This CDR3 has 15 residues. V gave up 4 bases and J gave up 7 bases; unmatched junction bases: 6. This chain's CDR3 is CASSYSGGVVNEQFF. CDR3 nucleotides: TGTGCCAGCAGCTATAGCGGGGGGGTTGTGAATGAGCAGTTCTTC.

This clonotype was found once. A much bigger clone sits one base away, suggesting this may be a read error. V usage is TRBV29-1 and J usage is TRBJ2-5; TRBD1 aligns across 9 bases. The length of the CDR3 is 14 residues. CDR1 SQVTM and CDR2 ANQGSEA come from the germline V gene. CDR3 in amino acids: CSVETGQGLETQCF. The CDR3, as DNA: TGCAGCGTTGAAACAGGACAGGGGCTGGAGACCCAGTGCTTC.

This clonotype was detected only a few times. CDR3 protein: CSVGWVTNEQFF. CDR3 bases: TGCAGCGTGGGGTGGGTAACCAATGAGCAGTTCTTC. The V gene is TRBV29-1, the J gene TRBJ2-1, with unresolved D. V lost 6 bases to trimming and J lost 6 bases, with 12 bases between them. The CDR3 has 12 amino acids. CDR1 is SQVTM and CDR2 is ANQGSEA in the germline V gene.

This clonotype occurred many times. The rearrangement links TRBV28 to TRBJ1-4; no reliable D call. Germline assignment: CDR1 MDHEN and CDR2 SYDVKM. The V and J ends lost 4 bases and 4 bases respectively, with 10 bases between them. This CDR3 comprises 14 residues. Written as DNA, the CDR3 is TGTGCCAGCAGTTCAAGGGCTCGTAATGAAAAACTGTTTTTT. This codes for CASSSRARNEKLFF. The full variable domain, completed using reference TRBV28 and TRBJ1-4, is DVKVTQSSRYLVKRTGEKVFLECVQDMDHENMFWYRQDPGLGLRLIYFSYDVKMKEKGDIPEGYSVSREKKERFSLILESASTNQTSMYLCASSSRARNEKLFFGSGTQLSVL.

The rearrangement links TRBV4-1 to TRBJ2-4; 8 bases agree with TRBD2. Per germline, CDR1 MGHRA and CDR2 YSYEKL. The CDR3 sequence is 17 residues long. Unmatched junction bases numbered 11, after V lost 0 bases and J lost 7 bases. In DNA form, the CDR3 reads TGCGCCAGCAGCCAAGATCAAGGGCGGGGGGCGTGGAACATTCAGTACTTC. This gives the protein CASSQDQGRGAWNIQYF.